This TCR beta chain comes out of a study of blood T cell repertoires in COVID-19 (dated by TCRdb to 2020 to 2021). Regarding the study in general: The collaborator samples originated in the United States, Italy and Spain and spanned the acute and convalescent phases of COVID-19. The material from the prospective study consisted of cDNA or gDNA derived from T cells, B-cell-depleted T cells, or PBMCs. The dataset comprised deeply sampled blood TCRbeta repertoires from subjects exposed to, actively infected with, or recovered from COVID-19. A freely available public database, intended as a resource for researchers studying the immune response to SARS-CoV-2, is where the repertoires were released. The samples were drawn from two sources: the first 160 participants of the ongoing ImmuneRACE study, and 1,000 to 1,500 subjects contributed by 6 global collaborators. Nearly every sample came with metadata listing a de-identified subject ID, COVID-19 status, age in years and sex. HLA class I and class II types, where available, came from metadata supplied by the sample provider rather than from assay-based typing. What the study reported, not specific to this receptor: Clinical and demographic metadata were provided uncurated, with the amount varying by source and participant.

TCRbeta CDR3 regions were amplified from genomic DNA using the immunoSEQ Assay, a bias-controlled multiplex PCR. Processing in the source paper ran as follows. Within the assay, amplification of reference gene primers was used to estimate how many nucleated cells each sample contained. To quantify the absolute abundance of each unique TCRbeta CDR3 rearrangement, sequence reads were collapsed and filtered. Productive Simpson clonality was computed per sample as the square root of Simpson's diversity index over productive rearrangements. Entries here come from immuneACCESS through TCRdb and include only in-frame sequences with V and J called. Some clones fail to appear in such tables; in the studies checked, an unresolved V gene covers under half of the shortfall, and the cause of the remainder is unknown. V, J and clone size were drawn from that table, and D and trimming were deduced from the DNA. For this sample the table gives approximately 150,000 clones, of which about 83% were detected only once. Jointly, the top ten make up over 4.5% of the sample.

Each collaborating institution followed its own protocols to collect whole blood in K2EDTA tubes. For TCRbeta analysis, collaborators shipped samples in one of three forms: frozen whole blood, isolated PBMCs, or DNA extracted from either of those sample types. Turning to this clone: The clone's antigen remains unknown. Qualities for individual bases were not recorded, and no much larger clone is one base off.

The CDR3 runs 16 residues from the cysteine to the phenylalanine. The DNA shown is the 48-base CDR3, in frame from base 1. V loses 5 bases, J loses 5 bases, and the germline ends lie 24 bases apart. CDR1 and CDR2, per the germline V gene, are SQVTM and ANQGSEA. Material for sequencing was peripheral blood. The rearrangement combines TRBV29-1 with TRBJ2-5; the D region possibly corresponds to TRBD1 (6 bases align). The origin of this receptor is a human donor in a cohort sampled during active COVID-19. CDR3 sequence: CSVTGFPTGGFETQYF. DNA sequence: TGCAGCGTTACCGGTTTTCCGACAGGCGGCTTCGAGACCCAGTACTTC.